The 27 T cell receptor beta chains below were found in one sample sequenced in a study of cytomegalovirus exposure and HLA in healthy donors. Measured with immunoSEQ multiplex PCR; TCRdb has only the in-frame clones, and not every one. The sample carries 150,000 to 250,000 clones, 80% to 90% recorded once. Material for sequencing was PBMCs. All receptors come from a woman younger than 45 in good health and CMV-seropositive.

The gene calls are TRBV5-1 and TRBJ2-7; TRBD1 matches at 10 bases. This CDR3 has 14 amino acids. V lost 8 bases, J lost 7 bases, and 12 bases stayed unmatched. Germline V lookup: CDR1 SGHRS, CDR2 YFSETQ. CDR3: CASSIWGQGWEQYF. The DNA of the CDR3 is TGCGCCAGTTCAATCTGGGGACAGGGGTGGGAGCAGTACTTC.

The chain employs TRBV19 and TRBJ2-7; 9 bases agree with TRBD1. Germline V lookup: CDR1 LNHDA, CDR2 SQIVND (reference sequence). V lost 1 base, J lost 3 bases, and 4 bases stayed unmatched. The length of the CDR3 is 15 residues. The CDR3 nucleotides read TGTGCCAGTAGTATAGGACAGGGGGTTTACTACGAGCAGTACTTC. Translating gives CASSIGQGVYYEQYF.

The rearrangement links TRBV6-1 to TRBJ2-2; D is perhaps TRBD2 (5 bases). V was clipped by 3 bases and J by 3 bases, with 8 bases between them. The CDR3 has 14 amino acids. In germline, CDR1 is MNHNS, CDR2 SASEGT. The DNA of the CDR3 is TGTGCCAGCAGTGATAGCGTTGACACCGGGGAGCTGTTTTTT. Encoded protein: CASSDSVDTGELFF.

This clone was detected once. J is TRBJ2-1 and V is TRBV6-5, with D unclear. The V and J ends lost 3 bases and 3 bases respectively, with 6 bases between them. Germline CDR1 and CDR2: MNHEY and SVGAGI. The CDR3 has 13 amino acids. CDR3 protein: CASSYTYYNEQFF. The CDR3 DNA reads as TGTGCCAGCAGTTATACATACTACAATGAGCAGTTCTTC.

The CDR3 DNA is TGCGCCAGCAGCTTGGGGGACAGGAGCTATGGCTACACCTTC. As protein: CASSLGDRSYGYTF. The chain uses TRBV5-1 and TRBJ1-2; TRBD1 aligns across 8 bases. The CDR3 covers 14 residues. In germline, CDR1 is SGHRS, CDR2 YFSETQ. V lost 0 bases, J lost 4 bases, and 2 bases stayed unmatched.

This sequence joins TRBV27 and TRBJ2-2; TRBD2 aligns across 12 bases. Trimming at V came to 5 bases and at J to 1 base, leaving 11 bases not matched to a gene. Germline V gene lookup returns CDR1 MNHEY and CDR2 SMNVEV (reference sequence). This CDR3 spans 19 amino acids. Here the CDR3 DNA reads TGTGCCAGCAGTCAGGGACTAGCGGGTCGTTATGGGAACACCGGGGAGCTGTTTTTT. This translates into CASSQGLAGRYGNTGELFF.

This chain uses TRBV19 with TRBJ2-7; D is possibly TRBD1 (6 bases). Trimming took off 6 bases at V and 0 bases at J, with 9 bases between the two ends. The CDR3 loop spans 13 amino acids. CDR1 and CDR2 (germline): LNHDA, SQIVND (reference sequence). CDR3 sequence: CASSRQASYEQYF. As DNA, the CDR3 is TGTGCCAGTAGCAGACAGGCCTCCTACGAGCAGTACTTC.

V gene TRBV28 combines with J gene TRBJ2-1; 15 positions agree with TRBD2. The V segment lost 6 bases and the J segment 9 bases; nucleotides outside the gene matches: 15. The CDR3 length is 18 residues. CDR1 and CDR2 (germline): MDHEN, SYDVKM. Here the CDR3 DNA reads TGTGCCAGCAGCCACCCCCCGGGACTAGCGGGAGGTCGTGGTGAGCAGTTCTTC. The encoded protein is CASSHPPGLAGGRGEQFF.

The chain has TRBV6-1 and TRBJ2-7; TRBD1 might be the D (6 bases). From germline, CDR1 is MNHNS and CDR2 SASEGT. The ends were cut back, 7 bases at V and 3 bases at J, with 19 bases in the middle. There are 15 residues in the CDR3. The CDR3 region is CASILLGVGHYEQYF. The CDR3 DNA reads TGTGCCAGCATACTGCTAGGGGTGGGACACTACGAGCAGTACTTC.

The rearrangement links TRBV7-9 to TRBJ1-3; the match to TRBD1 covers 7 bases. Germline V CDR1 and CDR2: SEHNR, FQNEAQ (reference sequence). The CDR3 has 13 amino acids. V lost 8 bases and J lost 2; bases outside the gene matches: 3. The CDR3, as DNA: TGTGCCAGCGGCAGGGGGGCTGGAAACACCATATATTTT. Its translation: CASGRGAGNTIYF.

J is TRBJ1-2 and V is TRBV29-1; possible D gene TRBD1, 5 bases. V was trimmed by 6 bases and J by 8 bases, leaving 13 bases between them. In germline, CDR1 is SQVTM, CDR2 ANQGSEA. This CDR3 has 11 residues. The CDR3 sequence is CSVRGEAGYTF. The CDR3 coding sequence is TGCAGCGTCCGGGGGGAGGCCGGCTACACCTTC.

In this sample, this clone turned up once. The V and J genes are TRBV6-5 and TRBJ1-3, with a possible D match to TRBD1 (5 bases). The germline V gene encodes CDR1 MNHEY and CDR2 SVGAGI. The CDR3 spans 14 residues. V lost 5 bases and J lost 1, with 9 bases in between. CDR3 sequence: CASSTGTSGNTIYF. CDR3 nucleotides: TGTGCCAGCAGTACCGGGACTTCTGGAAACACCATATATTTT.

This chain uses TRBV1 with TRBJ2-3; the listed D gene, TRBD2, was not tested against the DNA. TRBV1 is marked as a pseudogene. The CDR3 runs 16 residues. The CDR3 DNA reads TGCACCAGCCCCCTTCCGGGACTAGCGGCCACAGATACGCAGTATTTT. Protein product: CTSPLPGLAATDTQYF.

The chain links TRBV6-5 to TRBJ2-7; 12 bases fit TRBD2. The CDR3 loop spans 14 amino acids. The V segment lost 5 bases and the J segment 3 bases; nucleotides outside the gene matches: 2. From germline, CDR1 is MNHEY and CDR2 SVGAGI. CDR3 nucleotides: TGTGCCAGCAGTCGGACTAGCGGGATCTACGAGCAGTACTTC. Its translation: CASSRTSGIYEQYF.

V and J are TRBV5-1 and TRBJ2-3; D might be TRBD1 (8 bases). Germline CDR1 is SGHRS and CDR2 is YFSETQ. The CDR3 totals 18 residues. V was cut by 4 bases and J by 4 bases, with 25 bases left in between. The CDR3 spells CASSLRSGGSGAADTQYF. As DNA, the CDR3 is TGCGCCAGCAGCCTGCGATCAGGGGGCAGCGGGGCTGCAGATACGCAGTATTTT.

CDR3 region: CASSWGLAGGLPSYNEQFF. DNA for the CDR3: TGCGCCAGCAGCTGGGGACTAGCGGGAGGTCTCCCCTCCTACAATGAGCAGTTCTTC. The chain combines TRBV5-1 with TRBJ2-1, with TRBD2 identical over 15 bases. The V gene end was trimmed by 3 bases and the J gene end by 0 bases; junction bases not matched to a gene: 7. Germline CDR1 and CDR2: SGHRS and YFSETQ. This CDR3 has 19 amino acids.

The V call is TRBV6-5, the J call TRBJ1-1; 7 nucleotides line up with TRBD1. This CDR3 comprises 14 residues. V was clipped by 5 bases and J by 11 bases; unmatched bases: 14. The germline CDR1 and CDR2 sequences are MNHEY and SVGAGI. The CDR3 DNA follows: TGTGCCAGCAGTGAGCCGGGGACAGTTCTTTTTGCTTTCTTT. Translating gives CASSEPGTVLFAFF.

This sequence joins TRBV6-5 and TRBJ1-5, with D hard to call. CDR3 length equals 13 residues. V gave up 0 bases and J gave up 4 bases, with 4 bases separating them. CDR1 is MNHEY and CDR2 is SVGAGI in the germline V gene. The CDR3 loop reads CASSYSSNQPQHF. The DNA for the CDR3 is TGTGCCAGCAGTTACTCGAGTAATCAGCCCCAGCATTTT.

CDR3 loop: CASSIDGTGKQPQHF. The CDR3 DNA reads TGTGCCAGTAGTATAGATGGGACAGGGAAACAGCCCCAGCATTTT. The gene calls are TRBV19 and TRBJ1-5; 9 bases are shared with TRBD1. Germline assignment: CDR1 LNHDA and CDR2 SQIVND (reference sequence). Losses at the gene ends were 0 bases for V and 7 bases for J; bases not matched to a gene: 4. The CDR3 has 15 amino acids. The full variable domain, completed using reference TRBV19 and TRBJ1-5, is DGGITQSPKYLFRKEGQNVTLSCEQNLNHDAMYWYRQDPGQGLRLIYYSQIVNDFQKGDIAEGYSVSREKKESFPLTVTSAQKNPTAFYLCASSIDGTGKQPQHFGDGTRLSIL.

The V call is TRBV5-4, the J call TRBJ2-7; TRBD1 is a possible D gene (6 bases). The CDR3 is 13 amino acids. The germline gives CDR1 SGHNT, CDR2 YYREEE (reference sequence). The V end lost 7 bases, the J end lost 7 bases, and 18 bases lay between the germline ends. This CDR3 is CASSVQGMREQYF. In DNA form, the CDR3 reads TGTGCCAGCTCGGTACAGGGTATGAGAGAGCAGTACTTC.

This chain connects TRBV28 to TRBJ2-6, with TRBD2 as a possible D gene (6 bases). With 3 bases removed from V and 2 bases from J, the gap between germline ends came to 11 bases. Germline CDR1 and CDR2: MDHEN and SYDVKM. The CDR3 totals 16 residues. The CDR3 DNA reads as TGTGCCAGCAGTTTTGCGGGGTCCGCTGGGGCCAACGTCCTGACTTTC. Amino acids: CASSFAGSAGANVLTF.

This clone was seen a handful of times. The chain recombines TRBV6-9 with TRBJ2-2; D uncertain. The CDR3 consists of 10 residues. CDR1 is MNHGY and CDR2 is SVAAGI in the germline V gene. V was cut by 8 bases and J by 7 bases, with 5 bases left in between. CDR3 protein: CASPNGELFF. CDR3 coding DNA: TGTGCCAGCCCTAACGGGGAGCTGTTTTTT.

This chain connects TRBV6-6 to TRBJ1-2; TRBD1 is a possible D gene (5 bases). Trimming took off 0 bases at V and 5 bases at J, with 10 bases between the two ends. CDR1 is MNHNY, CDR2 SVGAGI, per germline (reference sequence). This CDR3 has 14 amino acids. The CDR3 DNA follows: TGTGCCAGCAGTTACTCCCGACAGCCTTATGGCTACACCTTC. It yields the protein CASSYSRQPYGYTF.

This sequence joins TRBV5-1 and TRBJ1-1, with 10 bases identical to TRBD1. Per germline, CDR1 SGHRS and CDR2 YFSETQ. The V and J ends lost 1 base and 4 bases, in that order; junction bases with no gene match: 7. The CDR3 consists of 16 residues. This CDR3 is CASSLSGTGVITEAFF. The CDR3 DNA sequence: TGCGCCAGCAGCTTGTCGGGGACAGGGGTGATCACTGAAGCTTTCTTT.

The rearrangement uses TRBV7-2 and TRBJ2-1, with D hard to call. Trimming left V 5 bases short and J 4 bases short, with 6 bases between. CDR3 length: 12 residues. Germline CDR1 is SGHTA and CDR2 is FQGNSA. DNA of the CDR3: TGTGCCAGCAGCCCCCAGTACAATGAGCAGTTCTTC. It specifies CASSPQYNEQFF.

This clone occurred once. CDR3 DNA: TGTGCCAGCAGTTACCGACACAGCTCTGGAAACACCATATATTTT. It is translated as CASSYRHSSGNTIYF. The rearrangement uses TRBV6-5 and TRBJ1-3; D uncertain. CDR1 and CDR2 from the germline V gene are MNHEY and SVGAGI. Trimming removed 2 bases at V and 0 bases at J, with 8 bases between. The CDR3 runs 15 residues.

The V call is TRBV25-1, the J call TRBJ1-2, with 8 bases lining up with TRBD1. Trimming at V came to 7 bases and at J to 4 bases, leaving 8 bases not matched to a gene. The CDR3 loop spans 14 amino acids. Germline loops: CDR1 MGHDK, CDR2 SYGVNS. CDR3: CASTYGQGSYGYTF. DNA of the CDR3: TGTGCCAGCACATACGGACAGGGTAGCTATGGCTACACCTTC.